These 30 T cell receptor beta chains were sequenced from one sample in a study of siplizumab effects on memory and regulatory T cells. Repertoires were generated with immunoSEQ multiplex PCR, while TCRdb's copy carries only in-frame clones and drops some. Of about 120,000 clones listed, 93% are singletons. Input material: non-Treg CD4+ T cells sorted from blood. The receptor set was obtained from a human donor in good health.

CDR3 in amino acids: CASSLGVPGGGGTDTQYF. In DNA form, the CDR3 reads TGTGCCAGCAGCTTAGGTGTCCCCGGGGGAGGGGGCACAGATACGCAGTATTTT. J is TRBJ2-3 and V is TRBV7-2, with TRBD2 identical over 7 bases. Germline CDR1 and CDR2: SGHTA and FQGNSA. The CDR3 extends over 18 amino acids. Germline trimming cut 1 base from V and 1 base from J; bases unmatched to any gene: 11.

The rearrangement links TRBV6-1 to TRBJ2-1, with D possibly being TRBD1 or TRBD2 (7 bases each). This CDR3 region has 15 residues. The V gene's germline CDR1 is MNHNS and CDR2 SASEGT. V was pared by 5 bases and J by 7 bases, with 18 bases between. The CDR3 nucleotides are TGTGCCAGCAGTCCAGGGGGAGGGAGGGCGAATGAGCAGTTCTTC. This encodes CASSPGGGRANEQFF.

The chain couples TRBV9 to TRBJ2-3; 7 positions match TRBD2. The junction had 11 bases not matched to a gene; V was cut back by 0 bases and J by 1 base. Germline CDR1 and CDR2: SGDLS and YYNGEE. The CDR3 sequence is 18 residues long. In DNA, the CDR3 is TGTGCCAGCAGCGTAGGAGCGGGGCACGGGCCGGGCACAGATACGCAGTATTTT. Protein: CASSVGAGHGPGTDTQYF.

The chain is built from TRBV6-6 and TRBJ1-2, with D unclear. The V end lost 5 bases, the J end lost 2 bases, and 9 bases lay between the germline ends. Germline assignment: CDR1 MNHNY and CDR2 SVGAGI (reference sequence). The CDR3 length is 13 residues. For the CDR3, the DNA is TGTGCCAGCAGTGTAGGGCACAACTATGGCTACACCTTC. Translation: CASSVGHNYGYTF.

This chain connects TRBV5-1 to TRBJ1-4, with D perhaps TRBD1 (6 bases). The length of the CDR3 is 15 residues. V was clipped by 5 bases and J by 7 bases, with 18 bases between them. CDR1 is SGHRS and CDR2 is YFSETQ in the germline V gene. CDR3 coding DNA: TGCGCCAGCAGGTCAGGGGCGGGAATTAGTGAAAAACTGTTTTTT. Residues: CASRSGAGISEKLFF.

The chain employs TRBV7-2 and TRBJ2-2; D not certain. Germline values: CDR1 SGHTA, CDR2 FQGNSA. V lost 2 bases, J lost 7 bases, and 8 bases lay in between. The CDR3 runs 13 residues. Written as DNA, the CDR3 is TGTGCCAGCAGCTTATACCAGAACGGGGAGCTGTTTTTT. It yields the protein CASSLYQNGELFF.

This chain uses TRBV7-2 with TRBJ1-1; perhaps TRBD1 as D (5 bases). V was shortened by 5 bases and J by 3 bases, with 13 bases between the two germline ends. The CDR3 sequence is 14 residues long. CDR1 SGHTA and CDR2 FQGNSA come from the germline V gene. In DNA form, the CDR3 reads TGTGCCAGCAGCCTAAGGCAGGGATACACTGAAGCTTTCTTT. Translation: CASSLRQGYTEAFF. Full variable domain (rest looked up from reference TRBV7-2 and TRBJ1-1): GAGVSQSPSNKVTEKGKDVELRCDPISGHTALYWYRQSLGQGLEFLIYFQGNSAPDKSGLPSDRFSAERTGGSVSTLTIQRTQQEDSAVYLCASSLRQGYTEAFFGQGTRLTVV.

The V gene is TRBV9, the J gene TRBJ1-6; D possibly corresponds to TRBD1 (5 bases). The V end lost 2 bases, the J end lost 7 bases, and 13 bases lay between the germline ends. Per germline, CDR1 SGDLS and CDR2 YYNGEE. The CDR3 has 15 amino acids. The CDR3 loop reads CASSVLGTVNSPLHF. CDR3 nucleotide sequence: TGTGCCAGCAGCGTTCTCGGGACTGTGAATTCACCCCTCCACTTT.

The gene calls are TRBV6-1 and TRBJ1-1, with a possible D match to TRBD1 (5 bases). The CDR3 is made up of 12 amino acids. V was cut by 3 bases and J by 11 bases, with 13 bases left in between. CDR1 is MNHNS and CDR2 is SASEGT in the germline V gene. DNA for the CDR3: TGTGCCAGCAGTGACCCGACAGTGAGGGCTTTCTTT. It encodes CASSDPTVRAFF.

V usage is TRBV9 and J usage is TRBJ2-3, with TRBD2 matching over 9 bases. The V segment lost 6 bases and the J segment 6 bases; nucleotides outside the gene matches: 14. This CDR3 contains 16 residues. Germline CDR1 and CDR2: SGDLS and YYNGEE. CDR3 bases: TGTGCCAGCACCACGATGGGGCTAGCGGGGACCGATACGCAGTATTTT. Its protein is CASTTMGLAGTDTQYF.

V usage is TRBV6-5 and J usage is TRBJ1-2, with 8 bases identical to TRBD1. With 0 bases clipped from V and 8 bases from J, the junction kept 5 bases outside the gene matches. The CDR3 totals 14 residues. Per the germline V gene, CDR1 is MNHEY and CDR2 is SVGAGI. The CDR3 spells CASSYSTGQAGYTF. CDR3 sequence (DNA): TGTGCCAGCAGTTACTCCACGGGACAGGCCGGCTACACCTTC.

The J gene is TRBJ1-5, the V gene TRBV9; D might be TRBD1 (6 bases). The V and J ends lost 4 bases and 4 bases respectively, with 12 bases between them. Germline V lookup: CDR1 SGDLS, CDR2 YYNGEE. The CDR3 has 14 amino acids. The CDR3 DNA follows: TGTGCCAGCAGCAGGGGGACCGTAAATCAGCCCCAGCATTTT. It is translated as CASSRGTVNQPQHF.

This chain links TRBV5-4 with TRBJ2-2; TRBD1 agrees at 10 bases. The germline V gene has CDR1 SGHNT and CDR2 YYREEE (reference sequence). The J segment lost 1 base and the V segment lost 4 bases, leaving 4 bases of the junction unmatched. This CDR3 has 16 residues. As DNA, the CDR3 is TGTGCCAGCAGCGACGGACAGGGGGTGAACACCGGGGAGCTGTTTTTT. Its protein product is CASSDGQGVNTGELFF.

CDR3 coding DNA: TGCAGCGTTGAGGGGAGCAGGGGAATACAAGAGACCCAGTACTTC. Protein product: CSVEGSRGIQETQYF. This rearrangement joins TRBV29-1 to TRBJ2-5; maybe TRBD1 (6 bases). This CDR3 comprises 15 residues. Trimming took 3 bases from V and 2 from J, leaving 16 bases between them. CDR1 is SQVTM and CDR2 is ANQGSEA in the germline V gene.

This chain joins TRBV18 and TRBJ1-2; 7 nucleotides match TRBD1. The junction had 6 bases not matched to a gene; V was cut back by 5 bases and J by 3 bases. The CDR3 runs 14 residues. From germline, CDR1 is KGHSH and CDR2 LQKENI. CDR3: CASSTIGTDYGYTF. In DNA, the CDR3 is TGTGCCAGCTCAACAATTGGGACAGACTATGGCTACACCTTC.

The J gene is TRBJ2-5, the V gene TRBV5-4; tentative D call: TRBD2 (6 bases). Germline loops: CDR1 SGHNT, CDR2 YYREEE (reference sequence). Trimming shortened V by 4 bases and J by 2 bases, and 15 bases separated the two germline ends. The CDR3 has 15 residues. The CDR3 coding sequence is TGTGCCAGCAGCCCAGCGGCGGGGTCGCAAGAGACCCAGTACTTC. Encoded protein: CASSPAAGSQETQYF.

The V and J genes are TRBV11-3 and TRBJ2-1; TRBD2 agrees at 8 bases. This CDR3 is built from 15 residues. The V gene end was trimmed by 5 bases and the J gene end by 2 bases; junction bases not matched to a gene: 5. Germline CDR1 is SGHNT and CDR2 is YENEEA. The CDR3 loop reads CASSQGGGPYNEQFF. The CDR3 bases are TGTGCCAGCAGCCAGGGCGGGGGGCCCTACAATGAGCAGTTCTTC.

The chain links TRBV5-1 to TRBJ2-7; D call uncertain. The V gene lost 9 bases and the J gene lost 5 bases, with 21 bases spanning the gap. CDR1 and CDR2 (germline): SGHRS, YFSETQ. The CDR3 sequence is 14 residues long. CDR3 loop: CANKTHECPDEQYF. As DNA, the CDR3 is TGCGCCAACAAAACCCACGAGTGTCCCGACGAGCAGTACTTC. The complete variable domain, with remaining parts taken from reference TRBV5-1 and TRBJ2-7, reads KAGVTQTPRYLIKTRGQQVTLSCSPISGHRSVSWYQQTPGQGLQFLFEYFSETQRNKGNFPGRFSGRQFSNSRSEMNVSTLELGDSALYLCANKTHECPDEQYFGPGTRLTVT.

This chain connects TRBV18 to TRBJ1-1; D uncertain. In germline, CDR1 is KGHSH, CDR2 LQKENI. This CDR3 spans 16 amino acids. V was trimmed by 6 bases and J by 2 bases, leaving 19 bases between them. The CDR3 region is CASSPPKGGLNTEAFF. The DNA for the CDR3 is TGTGCCAGCTCCCCCCCAAAGGGAGGCCTTAACACTGAAGCTTTCTTT. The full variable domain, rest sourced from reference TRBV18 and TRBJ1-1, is NAGVMQNPRHLVRRRGQEARLRCSPMKGHSHVYWYRQLPEEGLKFMVYLQKENIIDESGMPKERFSAEFPKEGPSILRIQQVVRGDSAAYFCASSPPKGGLNTEAFFGQGTRLTVV.

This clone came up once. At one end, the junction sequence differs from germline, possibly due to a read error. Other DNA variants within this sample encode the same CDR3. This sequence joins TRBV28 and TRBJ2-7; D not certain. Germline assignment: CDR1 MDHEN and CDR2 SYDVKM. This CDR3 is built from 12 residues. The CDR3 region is CASIAVSYEQYF. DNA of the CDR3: TGTGCCAGCATTGCGGTTTCCTACGAACAGTACTTC.

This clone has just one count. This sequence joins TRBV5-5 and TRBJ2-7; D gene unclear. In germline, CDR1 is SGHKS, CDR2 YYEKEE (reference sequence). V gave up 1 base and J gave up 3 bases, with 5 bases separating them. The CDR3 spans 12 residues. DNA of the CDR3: TGTGCCAGCAGCTTGTTGGGCTACGAGCAGTACTTC. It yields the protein CASSLLGYEQYF. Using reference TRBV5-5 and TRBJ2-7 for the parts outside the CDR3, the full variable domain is DAGVTQSPTHLIKTRGQQVTLRCSPISGHKSVSWYQQVLGQGPQFIFQYYEKEERGRGNFPDRFSARQFPNYSSELNVNALLLGDSALYLCASSLLGYEQYFGPGTRLTVT.

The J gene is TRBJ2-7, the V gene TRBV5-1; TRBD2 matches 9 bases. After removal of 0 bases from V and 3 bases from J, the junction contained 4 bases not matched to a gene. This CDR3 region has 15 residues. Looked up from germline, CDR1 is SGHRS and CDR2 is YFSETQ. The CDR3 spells CASSLVSGGNYEQYF. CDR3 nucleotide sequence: TGCGCCAGCAGCTTGGTAAGCGGGGGGAACTACGAGCAGTACTTC.

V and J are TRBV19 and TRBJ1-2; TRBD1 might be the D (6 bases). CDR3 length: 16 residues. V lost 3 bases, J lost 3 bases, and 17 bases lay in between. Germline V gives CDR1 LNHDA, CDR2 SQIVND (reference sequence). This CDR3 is CASSMAGQPIDYGYTF. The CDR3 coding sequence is TGTGCCAGTAGTATGGCAGGACAGCCGATTGACTATGGCTACACCTTC.

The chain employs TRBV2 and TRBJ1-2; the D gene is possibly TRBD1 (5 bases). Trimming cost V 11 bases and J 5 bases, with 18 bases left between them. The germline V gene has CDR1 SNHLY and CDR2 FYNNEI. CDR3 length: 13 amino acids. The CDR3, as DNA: TGTGCCTTTCGTCCAGGGAATAAATATGGCTACACCTTC. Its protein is CAFRPGNKYGYTF. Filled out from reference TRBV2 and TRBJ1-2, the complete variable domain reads EPEVTQTPSHQVTQMGQEVILRCVPISNHLYFYWYRQILGQKVEFLVSFYNNEISEKSEIFDDQFSVERPDGSNFTLKIRSTKLEDSAMYFCAFRPGNKYGYTFGSGTRLTVV.

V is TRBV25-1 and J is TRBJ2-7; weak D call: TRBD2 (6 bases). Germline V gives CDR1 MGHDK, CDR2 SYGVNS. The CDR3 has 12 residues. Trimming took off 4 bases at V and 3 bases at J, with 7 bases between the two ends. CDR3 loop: CASSGDFYEQYF. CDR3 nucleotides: TGTGCCAGCAGTGGGGACTTCTACGAGCAGTACTTC.

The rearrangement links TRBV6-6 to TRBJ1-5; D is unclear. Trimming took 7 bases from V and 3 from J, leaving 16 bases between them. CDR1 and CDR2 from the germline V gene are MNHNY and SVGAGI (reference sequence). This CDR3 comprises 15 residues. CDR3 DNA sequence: TGTGCCAGCACCTCGGACGGCGCGGTCAATCAGCCCCAGCATTTT. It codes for CASTSDGAVNQPQHF.

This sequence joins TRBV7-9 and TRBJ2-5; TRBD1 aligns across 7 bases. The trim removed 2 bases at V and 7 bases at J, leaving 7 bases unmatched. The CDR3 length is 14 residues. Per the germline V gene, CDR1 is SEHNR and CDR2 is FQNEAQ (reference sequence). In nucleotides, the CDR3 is TGTGCCAGCAGCTTACCCCTCGACAGGGCGACCCAGTACTTC. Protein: CASSLPLDRATQYF.

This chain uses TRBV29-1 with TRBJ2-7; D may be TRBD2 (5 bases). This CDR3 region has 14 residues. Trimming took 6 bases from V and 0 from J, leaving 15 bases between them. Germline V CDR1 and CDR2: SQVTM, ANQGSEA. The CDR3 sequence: CSVTLGSGSYEQYF. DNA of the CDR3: TGCAGCGTAACCCTCGGCAGCGGCTCCTACGAGCAGTACTTC.

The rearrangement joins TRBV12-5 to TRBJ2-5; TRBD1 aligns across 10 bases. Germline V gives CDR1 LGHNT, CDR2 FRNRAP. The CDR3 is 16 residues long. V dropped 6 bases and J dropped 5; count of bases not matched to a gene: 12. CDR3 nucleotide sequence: TGTGCTAGTGGACGGGACAGGGGTGAGGTAGGGGAGACCCAGTACTTC. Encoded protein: CASGRDRGEVGETQYF. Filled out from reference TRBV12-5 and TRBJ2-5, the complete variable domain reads DARVTQTPRHKVTEMGQEVTMRCQPILGHNTVFWYRQTMMQGLELLAYFRNRAPLDDSGMPKDRFSAEMPDATLATLKIQPSEPRDSAVYFCASGRDRGEVGETQYFGPGTRLLVL.

The CDR3 protein is CASRLAGQRHSPLHF. For the CDR3, the DNA is TGTGCAAGTCGCTTAGCGGGACAGAGGCATTCACCCCTCCACTTT. The genes are TRBV12-2 and TRBJ1-6; TRBD1 is the table's D call, not checked against the DNA. TRBV12-2 is tagged as a pseudogene. The CDR3 spans 15 residues.